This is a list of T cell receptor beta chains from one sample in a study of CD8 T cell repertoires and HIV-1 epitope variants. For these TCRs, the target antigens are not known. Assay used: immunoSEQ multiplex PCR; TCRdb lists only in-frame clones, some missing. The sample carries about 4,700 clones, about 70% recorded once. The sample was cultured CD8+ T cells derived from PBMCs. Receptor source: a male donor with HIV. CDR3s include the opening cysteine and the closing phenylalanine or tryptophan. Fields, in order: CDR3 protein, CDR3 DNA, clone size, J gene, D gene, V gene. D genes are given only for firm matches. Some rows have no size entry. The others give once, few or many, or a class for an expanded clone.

CDR3 protein: CASSRQGSNNQPQHF
CDR3 DNA: TGTGCCAGCAGCCGACAGGGGTCCAACAATCAGCCCCAGCATTTT
clone size: -
J gene: TRBJ1-5
D gene: TRBD1
V gene: TRBV7-9

CDR3 protein: CASSSRGQGPYEQYF
CDR3 DNA: TGTGCCAGCAGCTCCCGAGGACAGGGCCCCTACGAGCAGTACTTC
clone size: -
J gene: TRBJ2-7
D gene: TRBD1
V gene: TRBV7-9

CDR3 protein: CASRGGWGKGTYEQYF
CDR3 DNA: TGCGCCAGCAGGGGGGGATGGGGCAAGGGTACCTACGAGCAGTACTTC
clone size: -
J gene: TRBJ2-7
D gene: -
V gene: TRBV10-2

CDR3 protein: CASSSLDGNTGELFF
CDR3 DNA: TGCGCCAGCAGCTCACTGGACGGGAACACCGGGGAGCTGTTTTTT
clone size: -
J gene: TRBJ2-2
D gene: -
V gene: TRBV5-8

CDR3 protein: CASSQGKGGRPGYGYTF
CDR3 DNA: TGCGCCAGCAGCCAGGGGAAGGGGGGCCGCCCGGGCTATGGCTACACCTTC
clone size: few
J gene: TRBJ1-2
D gene: -
V gene: TRBV4-1

CDR3 protein: CASSSGGWLFF
CDR3 DNA: TGTGCCAGTAGTAGCGGAGGGTGGTTGTTTTTT
clone size: -
J gene: TRBJ2-2
D gene: -
V gene: TRBV19

CDR3 protein: CASSLYQGSSYNEQFF
CDR3 DNA: TGTGCCAGCAGTTTATACCAGGGAAGCTCCTACAATGAGCAGTTCTTC
clone size: -
J gene: TRBJ2-1
D gene: -
V gene: TRBV28

CDR3 protein: CAWIPGGLRYTF
CDR3 DNA: TGTGCCTGGATCCCAGGGGGCCTGCGCTACACCTTC
clone size: -
J gene: TRBJ1-2
D gene: TRBD1
V gene: TRBV30

CDR3 protein: CASSVALTIIGNEQFF
CDR3 DNA: TGTGCCAGCAGCGTAGCTCTGACTATCATCGGGAATGAGCAGTTCTTC
clone size: -
J gene: TRBJ2-1
D gene: -
V gene: TRBV9

CDR3 protein: CSVGTAYEQYF
CDR3 DNA: TGCAGCGTTGGGACAGCCTACGAGCAGTACTTC
clone size: -
J gene: TRBJ2-7
D gene: -
V gene: TRBV29-1

CDR3 protein: CASSRDTQKLFF
CDR3 DNA: TGTGCCAGCAGCCGGGACACTCAAAAACTGTTTTTT
clone size: -
J gene: TRBJ1-4
D gene: -
V gene: TRBV11-2

CDR3 protein: CASSLAGQGSYNEQFF
CDR3 DNA: TGTGCCAGCAGCTTAGCGGGACAGGGCTCCTACAATGAGCAGTTCTTC
clone size: -
J gene: TRBJ2-1
D gene: -
V gene: TRBV7-1

CDR3 protein: CASSRSGRAPAYEQYF
CDR3 DNA: TGTGCCAGCAGCCGGTCAGGCCGGGCTCCCGCTTACGAGCAGTACTTC
clone size: -
J gene: TRBJ2-7
D gene: -
V gene: TRBV9

CDR3 protein: CASSQSGGAFF
CDR3 DNA: TGTGCCAGCAGCCAGTCAGGGGGGGCTTTCTTT
clone size: large
J gene: TRBJ1-1
D gene: TRBD1
V gene: TRBV14

CDR3 protein: CASSQQNTGSYEQYF
CDR3 DNA: TGCGCCAGCAGCCAACAGAACACTGGCTCCTACGAGCAGTACTTC
clone size: -
J gene: TRBJ2-7
D gene: -
V gene: TRBV4-3

CDR3 protein: CASSLEGRGGPGELFF
CDR3 DNA: TGTGCCAGCAGCTTGGAGGGCAGGGGGGGCCCCGGGGAGCTGTTTTTT
clone size: once
J gene: TRBJ2-2
D gene: -
V gene: TRBV5-4

CDR3 protein: CASSQDRGQEQETQYF
CDR3 DNA: TGCGCCAGCAGCCAAGATAGGGGACAAGAACAAGAGACCCAGTACTTC
clone size: -
J gene: TRBJ2-5
D gene: -
V gene: TRBV4-3

CDR3 protein: CASSPGRGSYEQYF
CDR3 DNA: TGTGCCAGTAGTCCCGGGCGGGGCTCCTACGAGCAGTACTTC
clone size: -
J gene: TRBJ2-7
D gene: -
V gene: TRBV19

CDR3 protein: CASSYTVTDQPQHF
CDR3 DNA: TGTGCCAGCAGTTACACCGTAACTGATCAGCCCCAGCATTTT
clone size: -
J gene: TRBJ1-5
D gene: -
V gene: TRBV6-5

CDR3 protein: CASTRDALVDTQYF
CDR3 DNA: TGTGCCAGCACCCGGGACGCCCTGGTAGATACGCAGTATTTT
clone size: -
J gene: TRBJ2-3
D gene: -
V gene: TRBV27

CDR3 protein: CASSLPQGGAGELFF
CDR3 DNA: TGTGCCAGCAGCTTACCACAGGGGGGAGCCGGGGAGCTGTTTTTT
clone size: -
J gene: TRBJ2-2
D gene: TRBD1
V gene: TRBV5-4

CDR3 protein: CASSQESVGLSYEQYF
CDR3 DNA: TGCGCCAGCAGCCAAGAATCCGTCGGACTTTCCTACGAGCAGTACTTC
clone size: -
J gene: TRBJ2-7
D gene: -
V gene: TRBV4-1

CDR3 protein: CAISGVGNTYEQYF
CDR3 DNA: TGTGCCATCAGTGGGGTCGGGAATACCTACGAGCAGTACTTC
clone size: medium-sized
J gene: TRBJ2-7
D gene: -
V gene: TRBV10-3

CDR3 protein: CSVDGQGIYGYTF
CDR3 DNA: TGCAGCGTTGATGGACAGGGAATCTATGGCTACACCTTC
clone size: -
J gene: TRBJ1-2
D gene: TRBD1
V gene: TRBV29-1

CDR3 protein: CASSLWGRLSVMDQPQHF
CDR3 DNA: TGTGCCAGCAGTTTATGGGGCAGGCTGAGTGTTATGGATCAGCCCCAGCATTTT
clone size: -
J gene: TRBJ1-5
D gene: -
V gene: TRBV28

CDR3 protein: CASEGLAGDGEQFF
CDR3 DNA: TGTGCCAGCGAGGGACTAGCGGGAGATGGTGAGCAGTTCTTC
clone size: -
J gene: TRBJ2-1
D gene: TRBD2
V gene: TRBV2